This T cell receptor beta chain was sequenced for a study of cytomegalovirus exposure and HLA in healthy donors. At the level of the study: One earlier analysis, a look at approximately 180 million T cells, found 100 million to 130 million unique TCR beta sequences.

Trimming took off 1 base at V and 1 base at J, with 11 bases between the two ends. The CDR3 runs to 16 residues. Germline V gene sequence: CDR1 MNHEY, CDR2 SVGAGI. Points on this clone: Its target is not known.

General study results and limits: Associated with HLA alleles at 0.05 false discovery rate in a later analysis were 15,000 to 20,000 TCR beta sequences. Later, an analysis showed that TCR beta chains associated with HLA were more clonally expanded than others that were equally common.

PCR employed 60 Vbeta and 13 Jbeta primers. Profiling relied on immunoSEQ multiplex PCR, and the TCRdb table lists in-frame clones only, not all of them. The repertoire holds 150,000 to 200,000 clones, with around 80% as singletons. The clonotype originates from a woman in her 30s in good health and CMV-seropositive. Input material: PBMCs. The rearrangement links TRBV6-5 to TRBJ1-5, with D maybe TRBD1 (6 bases). The CDR3 reads CASSYFQGMSNQPQHF. CDR3 nucleotide sequence: TGTGCCAGCAGTTACTTTCAGGGGATGAGCAATCAGCCCCAGCATTTT.